This TCR beta chain comes out of a study of vaccination effects on CD4 cells after COVID-19. Whole-study results and caveats: Early timepoints after infection were absent, and convalescent patients were few in the study. In healthy vaccinees, only 1 of 255 vaccine-induced clones cross-reacted with common cold coronaviruses. Among infection- and vaccine-induced clones, marked clonal contraction occurred late after vaccination.

Within the ViraFEST assay, antigen-specific CD4+ T cells underwent expansion with viral peptide pools prior to sequencing. The culture ran for approximately 11 days before CD4+ T cells were isolated. Each vaccine recipient was nucleocapsid antibody negative and had no prior SARS-CoV-2 infection. With about 9.8 ug/ml peptides and 7.5 to 10 IU/ml IL-2, fewer than 2.5 million PBMC per well were cultured. TCRdb keeps only in-frame clones here, not all; method: immunoSEQ multiplex PCR. This table holds about 40,000 clones, 55% to 75% found once. About this clone itself: The target antigen is unknown.

The TCR comes from a human donor who received a COVID-19 vaccine. The sequences come from CD4+ T cells from PBMCs cultured with SARS-CoV-2 spike peptides, collected before COVID-19 vaccination.

CDR3 loop: CASSLGGTGNYNEQFF. CDR3 nucleotides: TGCGCCAGCAGCTTGGGCGGGACTGGAAACTACAATGAGCAGTTCTTC. The V gene is TRBV5-1, the J gene TRBJ2-1; D may be TRBD2 (6 bases). Per germline, CDR1 SGHRS and CDR2 YFSETQ. This CDR3 is built from 16 residues. V lost 0 bases and J 3 bases, leaving 13 bases between the germline ends.